A selection of T cell receptor beta chains follows, all from one sample in a study of Ad26.COV2.S vaccination and SARS-CoV-2 variants. Clones were read by immunoSEQ multiplex PCR, and TCRdb kept only the in-frame ones, dropping some. This sample has over 350,000 clones; 88% occur once, and the top ten carry approximately 3.7%. The sequencing here drew on peripheral blood, taken in a trial of Ad26.COV2.S vaccine versus placebo. Source of these receptors: a person aged 18-65 years who received the Ad26.COV2.S COVID-19 vaccine or a placebo. CDR3s include the opening cysteine and the closing phenylalanine or tryptophan. The order of the fields is V gene, J gene, D gene, CDR3 protein, CDR3 DNA. D genes are given only for firm matches.

V gene: TRBV7-9; J gene: TRBJ1-1; D gene: -; CDR3 protein: CASSFQPGRKNTEAFF; CDR3 DNA: TGTGCCAGCAGCTTCCAACCGGGGCGGAAGAACACTGAAGCTTTCTTT
V gene: TRBV27; J gene: TRBJ2-7; D gene: TRBD2; CDR3 protein: CASSLGLAGTYEQYF; CDR3 DNA: TGTGCCAGCAGTTTGGGACTAGCGGGGACCTACGAGCAGTACTTC
V gene: TRBV4-1; J gene: TRBJ2-7; D gene: TRBD1; CDR3 protein: CASSQEQGRVEQYF; CDR3 DNA: TGCGCCAGCAGCCAAGAACAGGGGCGGGTCGAGCAGTACTTC
V gene: TRBV19; J gene: TRBJ2-3; D gene: TRBD1; CDR3 protein: CASSIRQGASTDTQYF; CDR3 DNA: TGTGCCAGTAGTATCCGACAGGGGGCGAGCACAGATACGCAGTATTTT
V gene: TRBV19; J gene: TRBJ1-2; D gene: TRBD1; CDR3 protein: CASSIPGGVNYGYTF; CDR3 DNA: TGTGCCAGTAGTATTCCAGGGGGAGTTAACTATGGCTACACCTTC
V gene: TRBV10-3; J gene: TRBJ2-3; D gene: TRBD2; CDR3 protein: CAISTSGGQGDTQYF; CDR3 DNA: TGTGCCATCTCGACTAGCGGGGGGCAGGGGGATACGCAGTATTTT
V gene: TRBV12-3/TRBV12-4; J gene: TRBJ2-1; D gene: -; CDR3 protein: CASSITGTNEQFF; CDR3 DNA: TGTGCCAGCAGCATAACTGGCACCAATGAGCAGTTCTTC
V gene: TRBV5-6; J gene: TRBJ1-2; D gene: -; CDR3 protein: CASSSRGSGYTF; CDR3 DNA: TGTGCCAGCAGCTCGCGGGGGAGCGGCTACACCTTC
V gene: TRBV27; J gene: TRBJ2-7; D gene: -; CDR3 protein: CASGFSPGEQYF; CDR3 DNA: TGTGCCAGCGGGTTTTCCCCGGGGGAGCAGTACTTC
V gene: TRBV7-8; J gene: TRBJ1-2; D gene: -; CDR3 protein: CASSSPQGRGGYTF; CDR3 DNA: TGTGCCAGCAGCTCTCCCCAGGGCAGGGGTGGCTACACCTTC
V gene: TRBV7-2; J gene: TRBJ1-5; D gene: TRBD1; CDR3 protein: CASSLPTGQDNQPQHF; CDR3 DNA: TGTGCCAGCAGCTTACCAACGGGACAGGATAATCAGCCCCAGCATTTT
V gene: TRBV30; J gene: TRBJ2-7; D gene: -; CDR3 protein: CAWARDGYEQYF; CDR3 DNA: TGTGCCTGGGCTAGGGACGGCTACGAGCAGTACTTC
V gene: TRBV29-1; J gene: TRBJ1-2; D gene: -; CDR3 protein: CSASGNYGYTF; CDR3 DNA: TGCAGCGCCTCGGGGAACTATGGCTACACCTTC
V gene: TRBV2; J gene: TRBJ1-1; D gene: -; CDR3 protein: CASSSPGNILAFF; CDR3 DNA: TGTGCCAGCAGTTCTCCAGGGAACATTTTAGCTTTCTTT
V gene: TRBV4-1; J gene: TRBJ2-7; D gene: TRBD2; CDR3 protein: CASSQGLSGNYEQYF; CDR3 DNA: TGCGCCAGCAGCCAGGGTCTAAGCGGGAATTACGAGCAGTACTTC
V gene: TRBV20-1; J gene: TRBJ2-3; D gene: TRBD2; CDR3 protein: CSASLSGGTYTDTQYF; CDR3 DNA: TGCAGTGCTAGTTTGAGCGGGGGGACGTACACAGATACGCAGTATTTT
V gene: TRBV5-1; J gene: TRBJ2-3; D gene: TRBD1; CDR3 protein: CASSREDPGQGQYF; CDR3 DNA: TGCGCCAGCAGCCGCGAGGACCCGGGACAGGGGCAGTATTTT
V gene: TRBV19; J gene: TRBJ2-7; D gene: -; CDR3 protein: CASSVRTDYEQYF; CDR3 DNA: TGTGCCAGTAGTGTAAGGACGGACTACGAGCAGTACTTC